This entry lists 15 T cell receptor beta chains sequenced from one sample in a study of cytomegalovirus exposure and HLA in healthy donors. The primer mix had 60 Vbeta and 13 Jbeta primers. Method: immunoSEQ multiplex PCR; TCRdb's copy keeps in-frame clones and lacks some. This table lists about 210,000 clones. Sample: PBMCs. The receptors were gathered from a woman aged 30 to 39 in good health and CMV-seropositive.

The V call is TRBV5-6, the J call TRBJ2-5; 7 nucleotides line up with TRBD2. This CDR3 region has 17 residues. Germline V gives CDR1 SGHDT, CDR2 YYEEEE. V lost 1 base, J lost 2 bases, and 11 bases stayed unmatched. CDR3 region: CASSLMVATGGQETQYF. CDR3 bases: TGTGCCAGCAGCTTGATGGTAGCGACCGGGGGGCAAGAGACCCAGTACTTC.

The V call is TRBV5-1, the J call TRBJ1-3; D is unclear. Per the germline V gene, CDR1 is SGHRS and CDR2 is YFSETQ. The CDR3 extends over 15 amino acids. Trimming left V 1 base short and J 0 bases short, with 8 bases between. In DNA form, the CDR3 reads TGCGCCAGCAGCTTGTCGGGGAGCTCTGGAAACACCATATATTTT. Protein: CASSLSGSSGNTIYF.

The CDR3 DNA sequence: TGTGCCATCACTCCCTCGGGGGGGTCTAACTATGGCTACACCTTC. Its translation is CAITPSGGSNYGYTF. This rearrangement joins TRBV10-3 to TRBJ1-2, with D possibly TRBD1 on 5 matching bases. Germline CDR1 ENHRY, CDR2 SYGVKD. The CDR3 extends over 15 amino acids. Trimming shortened V by 7 bases and J by 0 bases, and 15 bases separated the two germline ends.

This chain links TRBV6-5 with TRBJ1-3; perhaps TRBD1 as D (5 bases). Trimming took off 9 bases at V and 1 base at J, with 13 bases between the two ends. The CDR3 consists of 14 residues. Germline V CDR1 and CDR2: MNHEY, SVGAGI. As DNA, the CDR3 is TGTGCCAGTAGGACATATACTTCTGGAAACACCATATATTTT. Its translation is CASRTYTSGNTIYF.

This rearrangement joins TRBV7-9 to TRBJ2-3; D might be TRBD2 (5 bases). Per germline, CDR1 SEHNR and CDR2 FQNEAQ (reference sequence). The ends were cut back, 0 bases at V and 1 base at J, with 5 bases in the middle. The CDR3 consists of 14 residues. CDR3 sequence: CASSLAGGTDTQYF. The CDR3 nucleotides read TGTGCCAGCAGCTTAGCCGGGGGCACAGATACGCAGTATTTT.

The gene calls are TRBV4-1 and TRBJ1-3, with D possibly matching TRBD1 (6 bases). Trimming took off 4 bases at V and 2 bases at J, with 12 bases between the two ends. The CDR3 sequence is 15 residues long. Germline-derived CDR1 and CDR2 are MGHRA and YSYEKL. The CDR3 nucleotides read TGCGCCAGCAGCCTAACAGGGTTGGCTGGAAACACCATATATTTT. Its translation: CASSLTGLAGNTIYF.

The CDR3 DNA is TGCGCCAGCAGCGCAGGGGCGGGCACTGAAGCTTTCTTT. Translating gives CASSAGAGTEAFF. The chain couples TRBV5-1 to TRBJ1-1; D possibly corresponds to TRBD1 (6 bases). V lost 4 bases and J lost 4, with 11 bases in between. CDR1 and CDR2 from the germline V gene are SGHRS and YFSETQ. CDR3 size: 13 residues.

This rearrangement joins TRBV28 to TRBJ2-3; TRBD2 matches 13 bases. Germline values: CDR1 MDHEN, CDR2 SYDVKM. The CDR3 is 17 residues long. V lost 4 bases to trimming and J lost 3 bases; unmatched junction nucleotides: 7. CDR3 bases: TGTGCCAGCAGTTCCCTGGGACTAGCGGGACAAACAGATACGCAGTATTTT. This encodes CASSSLGLAGQTDTQYF.

CDR3 region: CASSLSLGGGQSWMPGELFF. The CDR3 nucleotides read TGCGCCAGCAGCCTGTCTTTGGGTGGGGGCCAAAGTTGGATGCCCGGGGAGCTGTTTTTT. This chain joins TRBV4-1 and TRBJ2-2, with D possibly matching TRBD1 (6 bases). Germline CDR1 is MGHRA and CDR2 is YSYEKL. V lost 4 bases, J lost 6 bases, and 30 bases lay in between. This CDR3 spans 20 amino acids.

J is TRBJ1-6 and V is TRBV5-4; perhaps TRBD1 as D (6 bases). Germline-derived CDR1 and CDR2 are SGHNT and YYREEE (reference sequence). This CDR3 spans 14 amino acids. Trimming took off 0 bases at V and 8 bases at J, with 9 bases between the two ends. The CDR3 sequence is CASSLAQGDSPLHF. As DNA, the CDR3 is TGTGCCAGCAGCTTGGCACAGGGAGATTCACCCCTCCACTTT.

V usage is TRBV5-8 and J usage is TRBJ2-3; 13 bases are a match to TRBD2. This CDR3 comprises 17 residues. Per the germline V gene, CDR1 is SGHTS and CDR2 is YDEGEE. J lost 0 bases, V lost 0 bases, and 1 base had no gene match. This CDR3 reads CASSLETSGGSTDTQYF. DNA of the CDR3: TGTGCCAGCAGCTTGGAGACTAGCGGGGGGAGCACAGATACGCAGTATTTT.

The chain couples TRBV15 to TRBJ2-7, with TRBD1 matching over 9 bases. With 4 bases clipped from V and 3 bases from J, the junction kept 16 bases outside the gene matches. The CDR3 is 18 residues long. CDR1 and CDR2 from the germline V gene are LNHNV and YYDKDF (reference sequence). The CDR3 protein is CATSTIRPGQGGYYEQYF. The CDR3 coding sequence is TGTGCCACCAGCACAATTAGACCGGGACAGGGCGGATACTACGAGCAGTACTTC. The full variable domain, its missing parts supplied by reference TRBV15 and TRBJ2-7, is DAMVIQNPRYQVTQFGKPVTLSCSQTLNHNVMYWYQQKSSQAPKLLFHYYDKDFNNEADTPDNFQSRRPNTSFCFLDIRSPGLGDTAMYLCATSTIRPGQGGYYEQYFGPGTRLTVT.

The V call is TRBV7-2, the J call TRBJ2-7; the match to TRBD2 covers 7 bases. CDR1 is SGHTA, CDR2 FQGNSA, per germline. The CDR3 runs 16 residues. J was trimmed by 2 bases and V by 5 bases; bases with no gene match: 12. In DNA form, the CDR3 reads TGTGCCAGCAGCCCCTCCCTAGCGGAAGCGACCTACGAGCAGTACTTC. Amino acids: CASSPSLAEATYEQYF.

This chain uses TRBV4-1 with TRBJ2-7; D gene ambiguous. Trimming removed 1 base from V and 2 bases from J, with 9 bases in between. Germline assignment: CDR1 MGHRA and CDR2 YSYEKL. The CDR3 sequence is 14 residues long. The CDR3 here is CASSQVQLTYEQYF. DNA of the CDR3: TGCGCCAGCAGCCAAGTACAGCTAACCTACGAGCAGTACTTC.

The chain employs TRBV2 and TRBJ2-1; the match to TRBD2 covers 8 bases. Germline trimming cut 8 bases from V and 6 bases from J; bases unmatched to any gene: 6. The germline CDR1 and CDR2 sequences are SNHLY and FYNNEI. This CDR3 is built from 13 residues. The CDR3 coding sequence is TGTGCCAGCGTCCTCGGGACTAGCAATGAGCAGTTCTTC. Amino acids: CASVLGTSNEQFF.